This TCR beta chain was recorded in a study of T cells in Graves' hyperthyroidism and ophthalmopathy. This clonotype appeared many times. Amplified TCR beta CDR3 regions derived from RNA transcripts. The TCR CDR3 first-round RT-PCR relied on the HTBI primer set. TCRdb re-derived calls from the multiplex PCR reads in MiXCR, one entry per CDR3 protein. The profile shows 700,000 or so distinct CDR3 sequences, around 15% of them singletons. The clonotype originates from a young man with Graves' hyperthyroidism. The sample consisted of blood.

CDR3 region: CASSDRGSPLHF. For the CDR3, the DNA is TGTGCCAGCAGTGACCGGGGTTCACCCCTCCACTTT. The genes are TRBV12-3 or TRBV12-4 and TRBJ1-6; D unclear. V was trimmed by 5 bases and J by 9 bases, leaving 8 bases between them. This CDR3 is built from 12 residues.